A few counts support the clone carrying this T cell receptor (beta chain). Antigen: not known. Trimming shortened V by 3 bases and J by 0 bases, and 8 bases separated the two germline ends. Per the germline V gene, CDR1 is KGHSH and CDR2 is LQKENI. The CDR3 has 14 amino acids. These data belong to a study of sequential checkpoint blockade in melanoma. Study information: Maintenance nivolumab came after either treatment sequence. Findings and limits, study-wide: Tumor T-cell fraction and clonality correlated with PD-L1 and CD8+ counts.

Treatment indicated: randomized to nivolumab then ipilimumab (arm A) or the reverse (arm B). Sequenced by immunoSEQ multiplex PCR; TCRdb stores in-frame clones only, minus some. This table holds tens of thousands of clones, roughly 32% found once. The TCR originated in a human donor with melanoma. The chain is built from TRBV18 and TRBJ1-1, with D unresolved. The sample consisted of tumor tissue (inferred from file names), taken from a patient given nivolumab and ipilimumab in sequence. CDR3 sequence (DNA): TGTGCCAGCTCACCCGGACTTTTGAACACTGAAGCTTTCTTT. This gives the protein CASSPGLLNTEAFF.